This T cell receptor beta chain is drawn from a study of T cells in tumors after PD-1 blockade. Whole-study context: Excluded were patients with checkpoint blockade, immunosuppressants, or radiotherapy or other anti-cancer therapy within 4 weeks. Treatment was either pembrolizumab 200 mg every 3 weeks or cemiplimab 350 mg every 2 weeks.

The germline CDR1 and CDR2 sequences are MNHEY and SMNVEV (reference sequence). The V segment lost 0 bases and the J segment 0 bases; nucleotides outside the gene matches: 5. The CDR3 runs 17 residues. Tumor or blood genomic DNA was sequenced, with inputs of roughly 550 ng to 6,500 ng. The repertoire was sequenced with immunoSEQ multiplex PCR; TCRdb's copy has only in-frame clones and lacks some. The sample holds approximately 59,000 clones, 80% seen once. V and J are TRBV27 and TRBJ2-7; 10 positions agree with TRBD2. The sequencing here drew on PBMCs, taken before anti-PD-1 treatment. The sequence was obtained from a human donor with basal cell carcinoma. In nucleotides, the CDR3 is TGTGCCAGCAGTTTATCTCTAGCGGGGGCCCTCTCCTACGAGCAGTACTTC. As protein: CASSLSLAGALSYEQYF.